These T cell receptor beta chains were read from a single sample in a study of control samples from healthy donors and cancer patients. Profiled with immunoSEQ multiplex PCR; TCRdb holds only in-frame clones, not every one. This table holds 95,000 to 150,000 clones, around 88% found once. Sequenced: blood. These receptors originate from a man aged 40-55 years in good health. CDR3s include the opening cysteine and the closing phenylalanine or tryptophan. D genes are given only for firm matches. Size is stated for part of the rows, as once, few or many counts, or as a class when the clone is expanded.

d_call	clone_size	v_call	j_call	cdr3_aa	cdr3_nt
TRBD2	NA	TRBV19	TRBJ2-7	CASSILAGGSYEQYF	TGTGCCAGTAGTATACTTGCGGGGGGCTCCTACGAGCAGTACTTC
NA	NA	TRBV25-1	TRBJ1-4	CASSGRVDEKLFF	TGTGCCAGCAGTGGGCGAGTAGATGAAAAACTGTTTTTT
NA	NA	TRBV7-9	TRBJ1-2	CASTYGGRHYGYTF	TGTGCCAGCACTTACGGGGGACGACACTATGGCTACACCTTC
NA	NA	TRBV12-3/TRBV12-4	TRBJ2-5	CASSLGETQYF	TGTGCCAGCAGTTTGGGGGAGACCCAGTACTTC
NA	once	TRBV24-1	TRBJ1-3	CATSDTRSSGNTIYF	TGTGCCACCAGTGATACAAGAAGCTCTGGAAACACCATATATTTT
NA	NA	TRBV4-3	TRBJ1-1	CASSQGQLNTEAFF	TGCGCCAGCAGCCAAGGGCAGCTGAACACTGAAGCTTTCTTT
NA	NA	TRBV25-1	TRBJ2-1	CASSATGTSYNEQFF	TGTGCCAGCAGTGCCACCGGGACCTCCTACAATGAGCAGTTCTTC
NA	NA	TRBV10-1	TRBJ2-3	CASSEGGGASDTQYF	TGCGCCAGCAGTGAGGGGGGGGGCGCGTCAGATACGCAGTATTTT
TRBD1	NA	TRBV19	TRBJ1-5	CASSTPDRAGQPQHF	TGTGCCAGTAGTACCCCCGACAGGGCGGGGCAGCCCCAGCATTTT
TRBD1	NA	TRBV11-1	TRBJ1-6	CASSFRDRASPLHF	TGTGCCAGCAGCTTTCGGGACAGGGCTTCACCCCTCCACTTT
NA	NA	TRBV24-1	TRBJ1-5	CATSEGVSNQPQHF	TGTGCCACCAGTGAAGGGGTGAGCAATCAGCCCCAGCATTTT
NA	NA	TRBV6-5	TRBJ1-4	CASSYSIGEKLFF	TGTGCCAGCAGTTACTCGATTGGTGAAAAACTGTTTTTT
NA	medium-sized	TRBV6-5	TRBJ1-2	CASSSQSGRFDGYTF	TGTGCCAGCAGTTCCCAATCGGGACGGTTCGACGGCTACACCTTC
TRBD1	NA	TRBV6-5	TRBJ2-1	CASSYLKGANEQFF	TGTGCCAGCAGTTACTTAAAGGGGGCTAATGAGCAGTTCTTC
NA	NA	TRBV14	TRBJ1-3	CASSPVVINTIYF	TGTGCCAGCAGCCCCGTTGTAATCAACACCATATATTTT
NA	NA	TRBV2	TRBJ1-1	CASSEAPTEAFF	TGTGCCAGCAGTGAAGCGCCGACTGAAGCTTTCTTT
TRBD1	NA	TRBV6-1	TRBJ2-7	CASSETFTSGQASSYEQYF	TGTGCCAGCAGTGAAACCTTTACCTCCGGACAGGCGAGCTCCTACGAGCAGTACTTC
TRBD1	NA	TRBV7-2	TRBJ1-2	CASSLYVLTGGMHYGYTF	TGTGCCAGCAGCTTGTACGTTTTGACAGGGGGGATGCACTATGGCTACACCTTC
NA	NA	TRBV5-1	TRBJ2-3	CASSDRGGYVDTQYF	TGCGCCAGCAGCGATAGGGGCGGGTATGTAGATACGCAGTATTTT
TRBD1	NA	TRBV5-6	TRBJ2-1	CASSRTGDNEQFF	TGTGCCAGCAGCAGGACAGGGGACAATGAGCAGTTCTTC